Below, 4 T cell receptor beta chains from the same sample are listed, as sequenced in a study of blood T cell repertoires in COVID-19. Only in-frame clones appear in the TCRdb table, and some are missing; sequencing was by immunoSEQ multiplex PCR. Of 200,000 to 250,000 clones detected, 80% to 90% appear once; the ten largest clones hold approximately 3.4%. Sequenced input: PBMCs or T cells enriched from blood (not recorded which). These receptors were collected from a woman aged 18-29 years in a cohort exposed to, infected with or recovered from COVID-19 (not recorded which).

This chain links TRBV28 with TRBJ1-1; perhaps TRBD1 as D (5 bases). V was cut by 7 bases and J by 1 base, with 16 bases left in between. The CDR3 consists of 15 residues. Germline V gene sequence: CDR1 MDHEN, CDR2 SYDVKM. CDR3 loop: CASIREGRGNTEAFF. CDR3 nucleotide sequence: TGTGCCAGCATTAGGGAGGGGAGGGGGAACACTGAAGCTTTCTTT.

This chain links TRBV19 with TRBJ2-3; 12 nucleotides agree with TRBD2. CDR1 and CDR2 (germline): LNHDA, SQIVND (reference sequence). This CDR3 region has 17 residues. V shed 7 bases, J shed 2 bases, and the junction held 10 bases outside the gene matches. CDR3 nucleotide sequence: TGTGCCAGTACGGCAGTCGGACTAGCGGGGTCCACAGATACGCAGTATTTT. Encoded protein: CASTAVGLAGSTDTQYF.

This chain links TRBV7-3 with TRBJ1-2, with 7 positions matching TRBD1. V dropped 3 bases and J dropped 8; count of bases not matched to a gene: 18. CDR1 and CDR2 from the germline V gene are SGHTA and FQGTGA. The CDR3 extends over 17 amino acids. CDR3 region: CASSFFSGQALEKGYTF. The CDR3 nucleotides are TGTGCCAGCAGCTTCTTCTCAGGACAGGCCCTAGAGAAGGGCTACACCTTC.

The V call is TRBV5-1, the J call TRBJ1-2; 8 bases fit TRBD1. Germline lookup yields CDR1 SGHRS and CDR2 YFSETQ. The CDR3 totals 15 residues. With V trimmed by 4 bases and J by 5 bases, 10 bases remained unmatched. The chain's CDR3 is CASSQGQGGWYGYTF. CDR3 DNA sequence: TGCGCCAGCAGCCAAGGACAGGGAGGGTGGTATGGCTACACCTTC.